Below are 32 T cell receptor beta chains sequenced from a single sample in a study of siplizumab effects on memory and regulatory T cells. Profiling relied on immunoSEQ multiplex PCR, and the TCRdb table lists in-frame clones only, not all of them. The sample holds just under 85,000 clones, approximately 86% seen once. The sequencing sample was made of Tregs sorted from blood. These TCRs come from a human donor in good health.

J is TRBJ1-2 and V is TRBV18; 8 bases map to TRBD1. The trim removed 0 bases at V and 0 bases at J, leaving 12 bases unmatched. Germline V gene data show CDR1 as KGHSH and CDR2 as LQKENI. This CDR3 spans 19 amino acids. The CDR3 reads CASSPPNDRGRRSNYGYTF. The CDR3 nucleotides are TGTGCCAGCTCACCACCCAATGACAGGGGTCGCCGCTCTAACTATGGCTACACCTTC.

In its sample, this clone was seen once. The chain has TRBV28 and TRBJ2-5; possibly TRBD1 for D (6 bases). Germline CDR1 MDHEN, CDR2 SYDVKM. The CDR3 loop spans 16 amino acids. Trimming shortened V by 6 bases and J by 5 bases, and 22 bases separated the two germline ends. This CDR3 is CASSRGGGAVRETQYF. The CDR3, as DNA: TGTGCCAGCAGCAGGGGTGGTGGCGCCGTGAGGGAGACCCAGTACTTC. The complete variable domain, with remaining parts taken from reference TRBV28 and TRBJ2-5, reads DVKVTQSSRYLVKRTGEKVFLECVQDMDHENMFWYRQDPGLGLRLIYFSYDVKMKEKGDIPEGYSVSREKKERFSLILESASTNQTSMYLCASSRGGGAVRETQYFGPGTRLLVL.

The chain employs TRBV5-1 and TRBJ2-7, with 9 positions matching TRBD1. Germline CDR1 and CDR2: SGHRS and YFSETQ. CDR3 length: 14 residues. The V segment lost 5 bases and the J segment 2 bases; nucleotides outside the gene matches: 5. The CDR3 DNA reads TGCGCCAGCAGAGGGGGACAGGGACCCTACGAGCAGTACTTC. Its translation: CASRGGQGPYEQYF.

The V call is TRBV4-2, the J call TRBJ2-5; no definite D call. V was cut by 5 bases and J by 2 bases, with 15 bases left in between. The germline V gene encodes CDR1 LGHNA and CDR2 YNFKEQ. The CDR3 spans 15 residues. DNA for the CDR3: TGTGCCAGCAGCTTGGGTGTCAGGATTCAAGAGACCCAGTACTTC. Translation: CASSLGVRIQETQYF.

This clone showed up just a few times. The chain uses TRBV6-5 and TRBJ1-1; D is unresolved. Germline assignment: CDR1 MNHEY and CDR2 SVGAGI. The CDR3 contains 12 residues. The germline V and J ends were trimmed by 10 bases and 13 bases, with 22 bases remaining between them. CDR3 coding DNA: TGTGCCACCATAAGCCCCTTTGAGAGAGGTTTCTTT. Its translation: CATISPFERGFF.

This clone was seen a few times. The same CDR3 is also encoded by other DNA sequences in this sample. The chain uses TRBV6-5 and TRBJ2-2, with 9 nucleotides matching TRBD1. Germline CDR1 and CDR2: MNHEY and SVGAGI. The CDR3 is 12 amino acids. J gave up 6 bases and V 8 bases, and 1 base lay outside the gene matches. CDR3 sequence: CASRTGAGELFF. The DNA for the CDR3 is TGTGCCAGCCGGACAGGGGCCGGGGAGCTGTTTTTT.

This chain connects TRBV30 to TRBJ2-5; 7 bases align to TRBD2. The germline V gene encodes CDR1 GTSNPN and CDR2 SVGIG (reference sequence). Trimming removed 1 base from V and 2 bases from J; junction bases left unmatched: 10. The CDR3 extends over 16 amino acids. The CDR3 spells CAWSGRMGGTQETQYF. The CDR3 bases are TGTGCCTGGAGTGGTCGGATGGGGGGGACGCAAGAGACCCAGTACTTC.

V and J are TRBV7-9 and TRBJ2-1, with 9 bases aligning to TRBD1. CDR1 is SEHNR and CDR2 is FQNEAQ in the germline V gene (reference sequence). CDR3 size: 15 residues. J lost 7 bases, V lost 5 bases, and 9 bases had no gene match. The CDR3 sequence: CASSSRDRVLNEQFF. Written as DNA, the CDR3 is TGTGCCAGCAGCAGCCGGGACAGGGTTTTGAATGAGCAGTTCTTC.

The chain employs TRBV30 and TRBJ1-1; D is undetermined. The V end lost 2 bases, the J end lost 1 base, and 11 bases lay between the germline ends. Germline CDR1 reads GTSNPN; CDR2 reads SVGIG (reference sequence). This CDR3 is built from 14 residues. The CDR3 loop reads CAWSLGQKNTEAFF. CDR3 in DNA: TGTGCCTGGAGTCTTGGGCAGAAGAACACTGAAGCTTTCTTT.

The chain is built from TRBV2 and TRBJ2-1, with TRBD1 identical over 7 bases. V gave up 6 bases and J gave up 0 bases; unmatched junction bases: 2. The V gene's germline CDR1 is SNHLY and CDR2 FYNNEI. CDR3 length: 14 residues. This chain's CDR3 is CASRRTGSYNEQFF. In DNA, the CDR3 is TGTGCCAGCAGGAGGACAGGCTCCTACAATGAGCAGTTCTTC.

The V gene is TRBV11-3, the J gene TRBJ1-3; a weak D match, TRBD1 (5 bases). The CDR3 totals 13 residues. V gave up 2 bases and J gave up 4 bases, with 6 bases separating them. Germline values: CDR1 SGHNT, CDR2 YENEEA. The CDR3 is CASSLQGGNTIYF. For the CDR3, the DNA is TGTGCCAGCAGCTTACAGGGCGGAAACACCATATATTTT.

The V and J genes are TRBV6-6 and TRBJ1-5; D gene uncertain. Trimming left V 2 bases short and J 4 bases short, with 9 bases between. The CDR3 runs to 14 residues. Germline V gene lookup returns CDR1 MNHNY and CDR2 SVGAGI (reference sequence). CDR3 sequence (DNA): TGTGCCAGCAGTTACCGGGTGGGGAATCAGCCCCAGCATTTT. Translating it yields CASSYRVGNQPQHF.

The CDR3 loop is CSVEVGAGRSNEQFF. CDR3 coding DNA: TGCAGCGTTGAAGTCGGGGCAGGGAGGAGCAATGAGCAGTTCTTC. The V and J genes are TRBV29-1 and TRBJ2-1; a weak D match, TRBD2 (6 bases). The CDR3 contains 15 residues. Germline lookup yields CDR1 SQVTM and CDR2 ANQGSEA. Trimming removed 1 base at V and 6 bases at J, with 16 bases between.

This clone has just a few counts. V usage is TRBV5-4 and J usage is TRBJ2-3, with 7 bases identical to TRBD1. CDR1 and CDR2 from the germline V gene are SGHNT and YYREEE (reference sequence). The CDR3 loop spans 15 amino acids. The V gene end was trimmed by 2 bases and the J gene end by 4 bases; junction bases not matched to a gene: 7. The CDR3 DNA follows: TGTGCCAGCAGCTTCCGGGACAGTGGGTCAGATACGCAGTATTTT. This sequence encodes CASSFRDSGSDTQYF. Full variable domain (outside the CDR3, taken from reference TRBV5-4 and TRBJ2-3): ETGVTQSPTHLIKTRGQQVTLRCSSQSGHNTVSWYQQALGQGPQFIFQYYREEENGRGNFPPRFSGLQFPNYSSELNVNALELDDSALYLCASSFRDSGSDTQYFGPGTRLTVL.

V and J are TRBV7-7 and TRBJ2-5, with D possibly matching TRBD2 (7 bases). The CDR3 is made up of 13 amino acids. Trimming shortened V by 9 bases and J by 2 bases, and 13 bases separated the two germline ends. Germline V lookup: CDR1 SSHAT, CDR2 FNYEAQ (reference sequence). DNA for the CDR3: TGTGCCAGTGGGGGGGGCCGACAAGAGACCCAGTACTTC. Translation gives CASGGGRQETQYF.

The rearrangement links TRBV28 to TRBJ1-5; TRBD1 agrees at 10 bases. V lost 5 bases, J lost 6 bases, and 10 bases stayed unmatched. Germline V gene lookup returns CDR1 MDHEN and CDR2 SYDVKM. The CDR3 runs 16 residues. The CDR3 DNA sequence: TGTGCCAGCAGTCCCGGGGACAGGGGTTTATTTCAGCCCCAGCATTTT. Translating gives CASSPGDRGLFQPQHF.

Notes on this clone: Its ends do not fully match the called genes, so a read error is possible. This rearrangement joins TRBV30 to TRBJ2-1; no definite D call. In germline, CDR1 is GTSNPN, CDR2 SVGIG (reference sequence). The CDR3 loop spans 11 amino acids. The chain's CDR3 is CAWSAEALSIF. The CDR3 DNA follows: TGTGCCTGGAGTGCAGAAGCTCTATCGATCTTC.

This chain joins TRBV7-9 and TRBJ2-7, with TRBD1 as a possible D gene (6 bases). Germline V CDR1 and CDR2: SEHNR, FQNEAQ (reference sequence). Trimming took off 1 base at V and 3 bases at J, with 13 bases between the two ends. The CDR3 runs to 15 residues. CDR3 bases: TGTGCCAGCAGCTTAGGACAACAGGGTAGCTACGAGCAGTACTTC. Its protein product is CASSLGQQGSYEQYF.

This clone was recorded once. The chain combines TRBV12-5 with TRBJ2-7; possibly TRBD2 for D (6 bases). V lost 5 bases and J 4 bases, leaving 9 bases between the germline ends. The CDR3 totals 12 residues. The germline CDR1 and CDR2 sequences are LGHNT and FRNRAP. CDR3 in DNA: TGTGCTAGTGGTACCGCGGGGTACGAGCAGTACTTC. Translation: CASGTAGYEQYF.

The chain uses TRBV10-3 and TRBJ1-5; no definite D call. CDR3 length equals 12 residues. Germline lookup yields CDR1 ENHRY and CDR2 SYGVKD. V lost 8 bases, J lost 4 bases, and 9 bases lay in between. The CDR3 protein is CAIGPNNQPQHF. The CDR3 bases are TGTGCCATCGGACCGAATAATCAGCCCCAGCATTTT.

This clone has just a few counts. V is TRBV5-1 and J is TRBJ1-6; D unresolved. Deletions cut 3 bases from V and 10 bases from J, with 20 bases between. CDR3 length: 16 residues. Germline V gives CDR1 SGHRS, CDR2 YFSETQ. The CDR3 region is CASSYSAESRGSPLHF. The CDR3 DNA reads TGCGCCAGCAGCTATTCTGCAGAATCCAGAGGATCACCCCTCCACTTT. The full variable domain, rest sourced from reference TRBV5-1 and TRBJ1-6, is KAGVTQTPRYLIKTRGQQVTLSCSPISGHRSVSWYQQTPGQGLQFLFEYFSETQRNKGNFPGRFSGRQFSNSRSEMNVSTLELGDSALYLCASSYSAESRGSPLHFGNGTRLTVT.

The V gene is TRBV19, the J gene TRBJ1-1; unclear D gene. The germline V gene has CDR1 LNHDA and CDR2 SQIVND (reference sequence). V was clipped by 7 bases and J by 0 bases, with 15 bases between them. CDR3 length: 15 residues. The CDR3 region has the DNA TGTGCCAGTACCCTAGTATGGAAGGTGAACACTGAAGCTTTCTTT. Translating gives CASTLVWKVNTEAFF.

The chain joins TRBV6-6 to TRBJ2-1, with D tentatively TRBD1 (6 bases). The CDR3 spans 13 residues. V shed 2 bases and J shed 9 bases, with 11 bases lying between them. Germline CDR1 reads MNHNY; CDR2 reads SVGAGI (reference sequence). CDR3 residues: CASSYGQGTEQFF. In nucleotides, the CDR3 is TGTGCCAGCAGTTACGGGCAGGGGACTGAGCAGTTCTTC.

The chain couples TRBV4-2 to TRBJ2-3; TRBD2 agrees at 12 bases. Looked up from germline, CDR1 is LGHNA and CDR2 is YNFKEQ. Trimming took 1 base from V and 3 from J; bases not matched to a gene: 11. There are 19 residues in the CDR3. CDR3 coding DNA: TGTGCCAGCAGCCAAGGAGGGCTAGCGGGGGGGCAATCAACAGATACGCAGTATTTT. This codes for CASSQGGLAGGQSTDTQYF.

The V gene is TRBV4-3, the J gene TRBJ1-3, with D unclear. The V gene lost 3 bases and the J gene lost 0 bases, with 9 bases spanning the gap. This CDR3 region has 15 residues. Germline V lookup: CDR1 LGHNA, CDR2 YSLEER. Here the CDR3 DNA reads TGCGCCAGCAGCCAGGTTTCTAGCTCTGGAAACACCATATATTTT. It encodes CASSQVSSSGNTIYF.

The table lists this clone with a count of one. The V call is TRBV19, the J call TRBJ1-5, with 7 bases fitting TRBD1. Trimming took 5 bases from V and 6 from J; bases not matched to a gene: 10. The CDR3 is 15 residues long. Germline V lookup: CDR1 LNHDA, CDR2 SQIVND (reference sequence). CDR3 in DNA: TGTGCCAGTAGTCGGGGGGGCTCAGGGGGTCAGCCCCAGCATTTT. Protein: CASSRGGSGGQPQHF.

The CDR3: CASSLAPTEAYEQYF. CDR3 in DNA: TGCGCCAGCAGCTTGGCTCCGACAGAAGCCTACGAGCAGTACTTC. The chain uses TRBV5-1 and TRBJ2-7; weak D call: TRBD1 (5 bases). CDR1 and CDR2 from the germline V gene are SGHRS and YFSETQ. CDR3 size: 15 residues. V was clipped by 0 bases and J by 2 bases, with 12 bases between them.

The chain uses TRBV7-2 and TRBJ2-3, with D possibly being TRBD2 (5 bases). V was cut by 6 bases and J by 1 base, with 8 bases left in between. The germline gives CDR1 SGHTA, CDR2 FQGNSA. The CDR3 has 13 amino acids. The CDR3 loop reads CASRRTGTDTQYF. CDR3 in DNA: TGTGCCAGCAGACGGACTGGCACAGATACGCAGTATTTT.

V is TRBV28 and J is TRBJ2-1, with D perhaps being TRBD1 or TRBD2 (5 bases each). The germline V gene has CDR1 MDHEN and CDR2 SYDVKM. The V end lost 10 bases, the J end lost 0 bases, and 13 bases lay between the germline ends. The CDR3 sequence is 14 residues long. This chain's CDR3 is CATSGGSSYNEQFF. For the CDR3, the DNA is TGTGCCACCTCTGGGGGAAGCTCCTACAATGAGCAGTTCTTC.

The rearrangement uses TRBV6-5 and TRBJ1-2; D may be TRBD1 (6 bases). The V end was cut by 8 bases, the J end by 8 bases, with 18 bases between. The CDR3 consists of 13 residues. Germline V gives CDR1 MNHEY, CDR2 SVGAGI. The chain's CDR3 is CASSGHYLGGYTF. DNA for the CDR3: TGTGCCAGCTCGGGACATTATCTTGGCGGCTACACCTTC.

This rearrangement joins TRBV5-1 to TRBJ1-1; the D gene is possibly TRBD1 (6 bases). This CDR3 comprises 16 residues. Trimming took off 0 bases at V and 2 bases at J, with 14 bases between the two ends. The germline V gene encodes CDR1 SGHRS and CDR2 YFSETQ. This chain's CDR3 is CASSLDATGINTEAFF. CDR3 coding DNA: TGCGCCAGCAGCTTGGACGCCACAGGGATAAACACTGAAGCTTTCTTT.

The gene calls are TRBV5-6 and TRBJ1-4; D remains unclear. The length of the CDR3 is 14 residues. The germline gives CDR1 SGHDT, CDR2 YYEEEE. V lost 0 bases and J 4 bases, leaving 7 bases between the germline ends. CDR3 sequence (DNA): TGTGCCAGCAGCTTGGCACACCTTAATGAAAAACTGTTTTTT. Residues: CASSLAHLNEKLFF. Supplemented by reference TRBV5-6 and TRBJ1-4, the full variable domain reads DAGVTQSPTHLIKTRGQQVTLRCSPKSGHDTVSWYQQALGQGPQFIFQYYEEEERQRGNFPDRFSGHQFPNYSSELNVNALLLGDSALYLCASSLAHLNEKLFFGSGTQLSVL.